This T cell receptor (beta chain) was identified during a study of T cells in Graves' hyperthyroidism and ophthalmopathy. Study-level findings and limits: In the blood, most expanded thyroid clonotypes above 0.001 appeared as well. For ophthalmopathy, model prediction preceded onset by a median 6.5 months.

RNA transcripts served as the template for amplifying TCR beta CDR3 regions. When the TCR CDR3 underwent first-round RT-PCR, the HTBI primer set was used. TCRdb re-analysed the multiplex PCR reads in MiXCR, keeping a single row per CDR3 protein. The profile covers approximately 640,000 distinct CDR3 sequences, with 17% appearing a single time and around 15% taken by the ten largest. Germline V lookup: CDR1 SQVTM, CDR2 ANQGSEA. Trimming took 1 base from V and 8 from J, leaving 17 bases between them. This CDR3 is 14 amino acids long. This clonotype was found many times. Its antigen is currently unknown. Sequenced input: blood. The J gene is TRBJ1-2, the V gene TRBV29-1; the D gene is possibly TRBD1 (5 bases). The TCR sequence derives from a man over 45 with Graves' hyperthyroidism. DNA for the CDR3: TGCAGCGTTGAAGTAAGCGGGGGAGAACACGGCTACACCTTC. Residues: CSVEVSGGEHGYTF. Full variable domain (remainder filled in from reference TRBV29-1 and TRBJ1-2): SAVISQKPSRDICQRGTSLTIQCQVDSQVTMMFWYRQQPGQSLTLIATANQGSEATYESGFVIDKFPISRPNLTFSTLTVSNMSPEDSSIYLCSVEVSGGEHGYTFGSGTRLTVV.